The source of this T cell receptor (beta chain) is a study of regulatory T cells in long-lasting Graves disease. The overall study: Persistent cases took antithyroid drugs over 5 years and stayed TSH receptor antibody positive.

As regards this clonotype: Its antigen is as yet unknown.

Trimming removed 4 bases from V and 5 bases from J, with 15 bases in between. The V gene's germline CDR1 is SGHNT and CDR2 YYREEE (reference sequence). The CDR3 loop spans 14 amino acids. Overall study findings and caveats: When disease was persistent, TRBV28, TRBJ1-2 and TRBJ2-5 were the favored segments. Having few samples may have compromised the accuracy.

Combining iRepertoire HTBI primers with Arm-PCR of CDR3 regions, the authors built TCR beta libraries. TCRdb passed the multiplex PCR reads through MiXCR, listing each CDR3 protein once. The table has about 460,000 distinct CDR3 sequences, 22% seen once. Stated time point: persistent/refractory GD, antithyroid drugs over 5 years with positive TRAb. The TCR library was made from RNA extracted from PBMCs. Graves' disease diagnosis was established per American Thyroid Association guidelines. The sample in question was peripheral blood mononuclear cells (PBMCs), obtained when the disease was refractory, from a patient treated with antithyroid drugs. V is TRBV5-4 and J is TRBJ2-5, with D uncertain. This sequence originates from a female donor with Graves disease. CDR3 in amino acids: CASSRDTFFETQYF. Written as DNA, the CDR3 is TGTGCCAGCAGCCGTGACACCTTTTTCGAGACCCAGTACTTC.